This is a list of T cell receptor beta chains from one sample in a study of CD8+ T cells in alopecia areata. This table comes from immunoSEQ multiplex PCR, and its TCRdb copy is limited to in-frame clones, with some not included. The sample has over 200,000 clones, 57% seen once. The source material was CD4+ T cells sorted from blood, sampled at week 0. These receptors all come from a human donor with alopecia areata. The CDR3 runs from the conserved cysteine through the conserved F or W. A D gene is named only where the DNA matches it firmly. Some rows mark clone size as missing; the rest say once, few, many or name a class of expanded clone.

NA TRBJ1-2 TRBV6-5 NA CASSLGASDGYTF TGTGCCAGCAGTTTGGGGGCATCGGATGGCTACACCTTC
NA TRBJ2-4 TRBV20-1 NA CSASAGNIQYF TGCAGTGCTAGTGCGGGGAACATTCAGTACTTC
NA TRBJ2-3 TRBV5-4 NA CASSLVGGRDTDTQYF TGTGCCAGCAGCTTGGTGGGGGGGCGAGACACAGATACGCAGTATTTT
NA TRBJ2-6 TRBV27 NA CASSGRSTGANVLTF TGTGCCAGCAGCGGACGAAGTACTGGGGCCAACGTCCTGACTTTC
few TRBJ2-3 TRBV29-1 TRBD2 CSVIASGRTDTQYF TGCAGCGTTATAGCTAGCGGGAGGACAGATACGCAGTATTTT
few TRBJ1-1 TRBV7-2 NA CASRNRMLNTEAFF TGTGCCAGCAGAAACAGGATGCTGAACACTGAAGCTTTCTTT
NA TRBJ2-6 TRBV7-8 NA CASSSRTDSGANVLTF TGTGCCAGCAGTAGTCGGACGGACTCTGGGGCCAACGTCCTGACTTTC
NA TRBJ1-1 TRBV6-6 TRBD1 CASSPRQGWSTEAFF TGTGCCAGCAGTCCCCGACAGGGTTGGAGCACTGAAGCTTTCTTT
NA TRBJ2-7 TRBV7-9 TRBD2 CASRPRSGTSVYEQYF TGTGCCAGCAGGCCTCGGAGCGGGACTAGTGTCTACGAGCAGTACTTC
NA TRBJ2-7 TRBV7-9 NA CASSTGTPYEQYF TGTGCCAGCAGCACCGGGACTCCTTACGAGCAGTACTTC
few TRBJ2-1 TRBV5-1 NA CASSLKGADNEQFF TGCGCCAGCAGCTTGAAAGGAGCCGACAATGAGCAGTTCTTC
few TRBJ2-1 TRBV29-1 TRBD2 CSVRTSGGNEQFF TGCAGCGTTCGTACTAGCGGGGGCAATGAGCAGTTCTTC
NA TRBJ1-2 TRBV29-1 NA CSVVHGNYGYTF TGCAGCGTTGTCCACGGAAACTATGGCTACACCTTC
NA TRBJ2-1 TRBV30 NA CACQSGARYNEQFF TGTGCCTGCCAGAGCGGAGCGAGGTACAATGAGCAGTTCTTC
NA TRBJ2-1 TRBV4-2 NA CASGVEGRSYNEQFF TGTGCCAGCGGTGTAGAGGGGCGGTCCTACAATGAGCAGTTCTTC
once TRBJ1-2 TRBV5-1 NA CASSLWDGASNYGYTF TGCGCCAGCAGCTTGTGGGACGGCGCATCTAACTATGGCTACACCTTC
NA TRBJ1-6 TRBV5-1 NA CASSLIADSPLHF TGCGCCAGCAGCTTAATAGCGGATTCACCCCTCCACTTT
NA TRBJ1-1 TRBV6-1 NA CASSRLQNTEAFF TGTGCCAGCAGCAGGTTGCAGAACACTGAAGCTTTCTTT
NA TRBJ2-3 TRBV7-9 NA CASSPGTLSTDTQYF TGTGCCAGCAGCCCCGGGACTCTTAGCACAGATACGCAGTATTTT
few TRBJ2-2 TRBV21-1 NA CASSKGLATGELFF TGTGCCAGCAGCAAAGGACTAGCTACCGGGGAGCTGTTTTTT
NA TRBJ2-7 TRBV27 TRBD1 CASSSGTGASEQYF TGTGCCAGCAGTTCCGGGACAGGGGCGTCCGAGCAGTACTTC
NA TRBJ2-3 TRBV13 NA CASSPKGQKVETDTQYF TGTGCCAGCAGCCCAAAAGGGCAGAAGGTAGAAACAGATACGCAGTATTTT
NA TRBJ2-3 TRBV30 NA CAWSVNRGTDTQYF TGTGCCTGGAGTGTCAACAGGGGCACAGATACGCAGTATTTT
NA TRBJ1-5 TRBV4-1 NA CASSQGLDTGDQPQHF TGCGCCAGCAGCCAGGGTCTCGACACGGGGGACCAGCCCCAGCATTTT
few TRBJ2-3 TRBV7-9 NA CASSLMPTDTQYF TGTGCCAGCAGCTTAATGCCCACAGATACGCAGTATTTT
few TRBJ2-7 TRBV5-1 NA CASSLGGFEYEQYF TGCGCCAGCAGCTTGGGAGGGTTTGAGTACGAGCAGTACTTC
NA TRBJ2-1 TRBV6-6 NA CASRTSLSSYNEQFF TGTGCCAGCAGGACTAGTCTGAGCTCCTACAATGAGCAGTTCTTC
NA TRBJ2-1 TRBV7-9 NA CASSFPGGAYNEQFF TGTGCCAGCAGCTTCCCCGGCGGCGCCTACAATGAGCAGTTCTTC
NA TRBJ2-1 TRBV9 NA CASSVGSGTYNEQFF TGTGCCAGCAGCGTAGGGTCCGGGACCTACAATGAGCAGTTCTTC
NA TRBJ2-7 TRBV5-6 NA CASSYQGYEQYF TGTGCCAGCAGCTATCAGGGGTACGAGCAGTACTTC
NA TRBJ2-4 TRBV5-4 TRBD1 CASSSLRDRKNIQYF TGTGCCAGCAGCTCTCTCCGGGACAGAAAAAACATTCAGTACTTC
NA TRBJ2-7 TRBV7-2 NA CASSLVALGGYEQYF TGTGCCAGCAGCTTAGTTGCTTTGGGCGGATACGAGCAGTACTTC
NA TRBJ2-2 TRBV9 NA CASSVTAGTNTGELFF TGTGCCAGCAGCGTGACCGCCGGAACGAACACCGGGGAGCTGTTTTTT
NA TRBJ2-3 TRBV7-2 NA CASSPTGRITDTQYF TGTGCCAGCAGCCCGACAGGGAGGATCACAGATACGCAGTATTTT
NA TRBJ2-1 TRBV2 NA CASNERRQGGNEQFF TGTGCCAGCAATGAGCGTCGACAGGGAGGTAATGAGCAGTTCTTC
once TRBJ1-5 TRBV2 TRBD1 CASSLQGIWALSQPQHF TGTGCCAGCAGTCTACAGGGGATCTGGGCTTTATCTCAGCCCCAGCATTTT
NA TRBJ1-2 TRBV12-5 NA CASGRGLLANYGYTF TGTGCTAGTGGCAGGGGACTTCTGGCTAACTATGGCTACACCTTC
few TRBJ2-1 TRBV29-1 TRBD2 CSVDASGRAGNEQFF TGCAGCGTTGACGCTAGCGGGAGGGCGGGCAATGAGCAGTTCTTC
NA TRBJ1-2 TRBV30 NA CAGNTAAYGYTF TGTGCCGGCAACACGGCGGCCTATGGCTACACCTTC
few TRBJ2-3 TRBV29-1 NA CSVEGNTDTQYF TGCAGCGTTGAGGGCAACACAGATACGCAGTATTTT
many TRBJ2-1 TRBV29-1 TRBD1 CSAKTGPNEQFF TGCAGCGCTAAGACAGGGCCCAATGAGCAGTTCTTC
NA TRBJ1-1 TRBV29-1 NA CSVSGQTGAFF TGCAGCGTGTCCGGCCAGACCGGAGCTTTCTTT
NA TRBJ1-6 TRBV13 TRBD1 CASSPRQGLSLHF TGTGCCAGCAGCCCTAGACAGGGTTTAAGCCTCCACTTT
few TRBJ2-6 TRBV27 NA CASSLTATISVLTF TGTGCCAGCAGTCTGACAGCCACCATCTCCGTCCTGACTTTC
few TRBJ2-5 TRBV2 NA CASSEQGGQETQYF TGTGCCAGCAGTGAACAGGGCGGCCAAGAGACCCAGTACTTC
NA TRBJ2-3 TRBV5-6 TRBD1 CASSLVPGQGTDTQYF TGTGCCAGCAGCTTGGTACCGGGACAGGGCACAGATACGCAGTATTTT
once TRBJ2-7 TRBV2 NA CASSVLFLRTTYEQYF TGTGCCAGCAGTGTTTTATTTTTAAGGACAACCTACGAGCAGTACTTC
NA TRBJ2-5 TRBV7-6 NA CASSGGEETQYF TGTGCCAGCAGCGGAGGGGAAGAGACCCAGTACTTC
once TRBJ1-2 TRBV25-1 TRBD1 CASRRGLKNGYTF TGTGCCAGCAGAAGGGGGCTTAAGAATGGCTACACCTTC
few TRBJ2-1 TRBV30 TRBD2 CACLIITPSGVTEQFF TGTGCCTGCCTCATCATTACCCCTAGCGGGGTCACTGAGCAGTTCTTC
once TRBJ2-1 TRBV4-1 NA CASSQGYGGRNEQFF TGCGCCAGCAGCCAAGGCTACGGGGGTCGGAATGAGCAGTTCTTC
NA TRBJ2-1 TRBV29-1 NA CSVNGSPYNEQFF TGCAGCGTTAATGGCAGTCCTTACAATGAGCAGTTCTTC
few TRBJ2-1 TRBV5-1 NA CASSLDGGADEQFF TGCGCCAGCAGCTTGGATGGGGGGGCAGACGAGCAGTTCTTC
many TRBJ2-1 TRBV11-1 TRBD1 CASSRQGRGNEQFF TGTGCCAGCAGCCGACAGGGCAGGGGGAATGAGCAGTTCTTC
NA TRBJ2-1 TRBV2 TRBD1 CASTGQGVGEQFF TGTGCCAGCACAGGACAGGGCGTGGGTGAGCAGTTCTTC
NA TRBJ2-3 TRBV10-3 NA CAASPYTDTQYF TGTGCCGCGTCGCCGTACACAGATACGCAGTATTTT
NA TRBJ2-1 TRBV7-8 NA CASSPRTGGPNEQFF TGTGCCAGCAGCCCCAGAACGGGGGGCCCTAATGAGCAGTTCTTC
few TRBJ2-1 TRBV5-1 TRBD2 CASSLGLAASYNEQFF TGCGCCAGCAGCTTGGGACTAGCGGCTTCCTACAATGAGCAGTTCTTC